This T cell receptor beta chain was profiled in a study of blood T cell repertoires in COVID-19. As for the study in general: Sites across the United States, Italy and Spain contributed samples from acute and convalescent COVID-19. PBMCs, B-cell-depleted T cells, or T cells provided the cDNA or gDNA that made up the material.

TCRdb's table, derived via immunoSEQ multiplex PCR, lists solely in-frame clones and lacks some. The table has 45,000 to 55,000 clones, roughly four fifths seen once; the top ten hold around 7%. Trimming removed 1 base at V and 5 bases at J, with 5 bases between. The CDR3 has 12 residues. Germline V gives CDR1 SGHAT, CDR2 FQNNGV. This TCR derives from a man aged 55-75 years with active COVID-19. Sequenced material: peripheral blood. The rearrangement links TRBV11-2 to TRBJ2-5; D unclear. CDR3 DNA: TGTGCCAGCAGCTTAGTTGGCGAGACCCAGTACTTC. It is translated as CASSLVGETQYF. Full variable domain (outside the CDR3, taken from reference TRBV11-2 and TRBJ2-5): EAGVAQSPRYKIIEKRQSVAFWCNPISGHATLYWYQQILGQGPKLLIQFQNNGVVDDSQLPKDRFSAERLKGVDSTLKIQPAKLEDSAVYLCASSLVGETQYFGPGTRLLVL.